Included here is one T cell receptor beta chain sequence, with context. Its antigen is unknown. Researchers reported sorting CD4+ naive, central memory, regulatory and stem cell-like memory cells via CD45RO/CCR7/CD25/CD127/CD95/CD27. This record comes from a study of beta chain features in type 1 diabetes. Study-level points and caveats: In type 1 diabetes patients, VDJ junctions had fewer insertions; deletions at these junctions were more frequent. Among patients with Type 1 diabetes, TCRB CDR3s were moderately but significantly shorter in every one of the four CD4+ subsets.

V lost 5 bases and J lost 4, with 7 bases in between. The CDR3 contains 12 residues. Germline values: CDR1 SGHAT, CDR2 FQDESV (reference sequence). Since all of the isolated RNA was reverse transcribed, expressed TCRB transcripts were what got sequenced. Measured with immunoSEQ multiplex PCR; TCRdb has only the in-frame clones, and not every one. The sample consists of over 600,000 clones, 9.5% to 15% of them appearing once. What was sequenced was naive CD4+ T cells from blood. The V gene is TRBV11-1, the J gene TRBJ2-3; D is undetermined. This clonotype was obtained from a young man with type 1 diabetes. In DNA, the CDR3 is TGTGCCAGCAGCCTCGAATCAGATACGCAGTATTTT. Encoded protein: CASSLESDTQYF.